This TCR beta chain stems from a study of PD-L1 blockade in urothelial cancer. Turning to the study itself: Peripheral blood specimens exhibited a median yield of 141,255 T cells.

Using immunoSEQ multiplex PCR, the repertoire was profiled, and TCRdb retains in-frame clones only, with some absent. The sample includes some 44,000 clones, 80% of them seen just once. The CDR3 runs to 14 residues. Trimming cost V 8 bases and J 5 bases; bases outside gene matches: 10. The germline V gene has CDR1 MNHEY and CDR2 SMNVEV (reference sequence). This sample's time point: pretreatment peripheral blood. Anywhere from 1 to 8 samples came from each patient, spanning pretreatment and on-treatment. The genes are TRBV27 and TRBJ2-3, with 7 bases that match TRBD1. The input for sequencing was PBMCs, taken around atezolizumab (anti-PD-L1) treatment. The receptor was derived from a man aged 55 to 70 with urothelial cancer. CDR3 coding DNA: TGTGCCAGCGCTAGCCTCAGACAGGGAGATACGCAGTATTTT. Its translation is CASASLRQGDTQYF.